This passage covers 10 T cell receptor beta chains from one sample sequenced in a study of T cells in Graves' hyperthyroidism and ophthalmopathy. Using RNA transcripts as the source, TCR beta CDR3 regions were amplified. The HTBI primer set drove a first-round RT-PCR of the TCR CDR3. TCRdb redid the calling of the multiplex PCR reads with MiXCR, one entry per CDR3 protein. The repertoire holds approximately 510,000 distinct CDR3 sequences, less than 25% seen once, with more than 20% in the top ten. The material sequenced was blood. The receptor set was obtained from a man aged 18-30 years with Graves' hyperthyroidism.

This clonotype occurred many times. CDR3: CASRPSGGTTGELFF. As DNA, the CDR3 is TGCGCCAGCAGGCCCAGCGGGGGAACCACCGGGGAGCTGTTTTTT. The chain recombines TRBV10-2 with TRBJ2-2, with 8 bases identical to TRBD2. Trimming cost V 6 bases and J 4 bases; bases outside gene matches: 7. CDR1 is WSHSY and CDR2 is SAAADI in the germline V gene. The CDR3 has 15 residues.

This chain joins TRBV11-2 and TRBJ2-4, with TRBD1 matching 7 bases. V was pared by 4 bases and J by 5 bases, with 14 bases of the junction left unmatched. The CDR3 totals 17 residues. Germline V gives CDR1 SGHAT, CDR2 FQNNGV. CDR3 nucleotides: TGTGCCAGCAGCTCCTACCCAGGGGGTAGTTGGCAAAACATTCAGTACTTC. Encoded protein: CASSSYPGGSWQNIQYF.

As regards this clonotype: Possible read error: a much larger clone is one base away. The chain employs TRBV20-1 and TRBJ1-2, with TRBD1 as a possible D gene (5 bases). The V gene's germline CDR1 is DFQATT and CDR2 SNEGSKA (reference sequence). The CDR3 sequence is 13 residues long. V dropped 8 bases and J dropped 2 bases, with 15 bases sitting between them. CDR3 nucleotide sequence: TGCAGTTCTGTCTCTGGGGGGAACTATGGCTACACCTTC. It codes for CSSVSGGNYGYTF.

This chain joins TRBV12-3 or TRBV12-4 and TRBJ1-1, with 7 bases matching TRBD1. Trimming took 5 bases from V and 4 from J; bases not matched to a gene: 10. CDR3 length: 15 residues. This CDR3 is CASSINRGGGTEAFF. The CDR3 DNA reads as TGTGCCAGCAGTATCAACAGGGGTGGGGGCACTGAAGCTTTCTTT.

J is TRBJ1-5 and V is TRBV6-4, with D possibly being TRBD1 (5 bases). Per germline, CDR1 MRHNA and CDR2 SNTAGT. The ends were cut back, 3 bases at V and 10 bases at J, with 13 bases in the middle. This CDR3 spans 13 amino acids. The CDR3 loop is CASSEGTISPQHF. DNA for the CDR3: TGTGCCAGCAGTGAAGGGACCATCAGCCCCCAGCATTTT.

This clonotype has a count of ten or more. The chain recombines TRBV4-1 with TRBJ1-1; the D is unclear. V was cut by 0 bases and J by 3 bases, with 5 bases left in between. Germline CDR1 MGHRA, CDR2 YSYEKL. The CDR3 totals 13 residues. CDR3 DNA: TGCGCCAGCAGCCAAGACGGCTACACTGAAGCTTTCTTT. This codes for CASSQDGYTEAFF.

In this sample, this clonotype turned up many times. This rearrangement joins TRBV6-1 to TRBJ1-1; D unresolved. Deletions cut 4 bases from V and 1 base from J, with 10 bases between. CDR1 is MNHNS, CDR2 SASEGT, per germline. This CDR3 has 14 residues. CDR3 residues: CASSGDLSNTEAFF. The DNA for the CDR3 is TGTGCCAGCAGTGGCGACCTGTCGAACACTGAAGCTTTCTTT.

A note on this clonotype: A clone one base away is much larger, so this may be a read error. The CDR3 DNA follows: TGTGCCACCTACGACGGATACTCTGGAAACACCATATATTTT. It encodes CATYDGYSGNTIYF. The gene calls are TRBV15 and TRBJ1-3, with no clear D. This CDR3 contains 14 residues. Trimming removed 8 bases at V and 0 bases at J, with 11 bases between. The V gene's germline CDR1 is LNHNV and CDR2 YYDKDF (reference sequence).

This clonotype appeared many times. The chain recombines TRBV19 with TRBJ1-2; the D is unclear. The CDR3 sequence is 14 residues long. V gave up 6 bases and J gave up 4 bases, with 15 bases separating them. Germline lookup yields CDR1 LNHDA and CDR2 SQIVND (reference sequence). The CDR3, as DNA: TGTGCCAGTAGCACGGGATTGGTTGTCTATGGCTACACCTTC. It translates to CASSTGLVVYGYTF. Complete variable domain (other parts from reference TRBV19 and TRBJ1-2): DGGITQSPKYLFRKEGQNVTLSCEQNLNHDAMYWYRQDPGQGLRLIYYSQIVNDFQKGDIAEGYSVSREKKESFPLTVTSAQKNPTAFYLCASSTGLVVYGYTFGSGTRLTVV.

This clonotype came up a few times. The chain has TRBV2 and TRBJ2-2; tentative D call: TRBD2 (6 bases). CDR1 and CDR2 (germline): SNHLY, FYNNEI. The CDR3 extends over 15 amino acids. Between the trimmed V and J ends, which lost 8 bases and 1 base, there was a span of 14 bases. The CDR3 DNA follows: TGTGCCAGCGGGGGGATTTTGGGGAACACCGGGGAGCTGTTTTTT. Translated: CASGGILGNTGELFF.